This T cell receptor beta chain was recovered during a study of blood T cell repertoires in COVID-19. Germline lookup yields CDR1 SGHTA and CDR2 FQGTGA. Trimming removed 5 bases from V and 9 bases from J, with 17 bases in between. CDR3 length equals 14 residues. Assay: immunoSEQ multiplex PCR; the TCRdb copy retains only in-frame clones and omits some. The data show around 110,000 clones, with over 80% seen just once and under 2.5% held by the top ten. The sequence was collected from a young man with acute or convalescent COVID-19. Specimen: peripheral blood. The chain couples TRBV7-3 to TRBJ2-1; no clear D gene. The CDR3 DNA follows: TGTGCCAGCAGCAGTTTTGGCCCCCGCAGTGAGCAGTTCTTC. It specifies CASSSFGPRSEQFF.